The clone carrying this T cell receptor (beta chain) was detected many times. Relying on iRepertoire HTBI primers and Arm-PCR of CDR3 regions, the team built TCR beta libraries. Per the original data handling: Identified across the samples were fewer than 70 TRBV segments and 14 TRBJ segments. TCRdb ran MiXCR on the multiplex PCR reads and lists one entry per CDR3 protein. Here the V and J calls rest on TCRdb's processing, not on the authors' analysis. Here the sample spans under 500,000 distinct CDR3 sequences, more than 20% being singletons. The germline gives CDR1 GTSNPN, CDR2 SVGIG (reference sequence). The trim removed 2 bases at V and 5 bases at J, leaving 6 bases unmatched. This CDR3 contains 16 residues. This record comes from a study of regulatory T cells in long-lasting Graves disease. Time point denoted: persistent/refractory GD, antithyroid drugs over 5 years with positive TRAb. With RNA extracted from PBMCs as input, the TCR library was made. The authors diagnosed Graves' disease using American Thyroid Association guidelines.

The chain recombines TRBV30 with TRBJ2-5; 15 nucleotides match TRBD2. The TCR originated in a female donor with Graves disease. Sequencing was performed on peripheral blood mononuclear cells (PBMCs), taken when the disease was refractory, from a patient treated with antithyroid drugs. This chain's CDR3 is CAWSRGLAGGGETQYF. The CDR3 DNA is TGTGCCTGGAGTCGGGGACTAGCGGGAGGAGGGGAGACCCAGTACTTC.